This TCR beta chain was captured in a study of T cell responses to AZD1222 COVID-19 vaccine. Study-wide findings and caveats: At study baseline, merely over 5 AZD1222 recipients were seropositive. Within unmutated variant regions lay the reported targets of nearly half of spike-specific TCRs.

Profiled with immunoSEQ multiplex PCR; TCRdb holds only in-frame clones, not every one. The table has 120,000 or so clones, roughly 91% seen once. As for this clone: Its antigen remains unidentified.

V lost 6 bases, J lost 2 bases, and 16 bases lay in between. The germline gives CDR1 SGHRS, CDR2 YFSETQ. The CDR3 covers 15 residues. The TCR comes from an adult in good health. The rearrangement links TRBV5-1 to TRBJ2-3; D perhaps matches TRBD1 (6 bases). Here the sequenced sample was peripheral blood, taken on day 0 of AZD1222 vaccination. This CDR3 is CASTDRLANTDTQYF. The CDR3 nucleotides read TGCGCCAGCACCGACAGGTTGGCTAACACAGATACGCAGTATTTT.